This is a list of T cell receptor beta chains from one sample in a study of T cells in tumors after PD-1 blockade. Sequenced by immunoSEQ multiplex PCR; TCRdb stores in-frame clones only, minus some. The sample gives around 13,000 clones, approximately 64% of which show up once; around a quarter is in the top ten. Sequencing used tumor tissue, obtained before anti-PD-1 treatment. The receptors originated from a human donor with cutaneous squamous cell carcinoma. Each CDR3 is given with its conserved first and last residue. The D gene is left open where the match is weak. Only part of the rows carry a size: once, few, many, or a class if the clone is expanded.

V gene: TRBV10-3
clone size: -
D gene: TRBD1
J gene: TRBJ2-7
CDR3 DNA: TGTGCCATCGGACGGGGACAGTCGCAAACAACATACGAGCAGTACTTC
CDR3 protein: CAIGRGQSQTTYEQYF

V gene: TRBV7-8
clone size: -
D gene: TRBD1
J gene: TRBJ2-7
CDR3 DNA: TGTGCCAGCAGCTTAGCGATGGGGACAGGGTTGAACGAGCAGTACTTC
CDR3 protein: CASSLAMGTGLNEQYF

V gene: TRBV14
clone size: few
D gene: -
J gene: TRBJ1-3
CDR3 DNA: TGTGCCAGCAGCCGGGCATCGTGGCAAGGCGGTGGAAACACCATATATTTT
CDR3 protein: CASSRASWQGGGNTIYF

V gene: TRBV12-3/TRBV12-4
clone size: -
D gene: -
J gene: TRBJ2-7
CDR3 DNA: TGTGCCAGCAGTCCGGGACCCTACGAGCAGTACTTC
CDR3 protein: CASSPGPYEQYF

V gene: TRBV4-1
clone size: few
D gene: -
J gene: TRBJ1-4
CDR3 DNA: TGCGCCAGCAGCCAAGGACCTTCAACTAATGAAAAACTGTTTTTT
CDR3 protein: CASSQGPSTNEKLFF

V gene: TRBV19
clone size: -
D gene: -
J gene: TRBJ1-5
CDR3 DNA: TGTGCCACCTACGGGGGGGGGTTGGGAAATCAGCCCCAGCATTTT
CDR3 protein: CATYGGGLGNQPQHF

V gene: TRBV5-1
clone size: -
D gene: TRBD2
J gene: TRBJ2-1
CDR3 DNA: TGCGCCAGCAGGACTAGCGGGGGAGCCTACAATGAGCAGTTCTTC
CDR3 protein: CASRTSGGAYNEQFF

V gene: TRBV19
clone size: -
D gene: -
J gene: TRBJ2-2
CDR3 DNA: TGTGCCAGTAGTGCGGGACAGACGAACACCGGGGAGCTGTTTTTT
CDR3 protein: CASSAGQTNTGELFF

V gene: TRBV5-4
clone size: once
D gene: -
J gene: TRBJ2-2
CDR3 DNA: TGTGCCAGCAGCTCTACCCAGGGGTTGACCGGGGAGCTGTTTTTT
CDR3 protein: CASSSTQGLTGELFF

V gene: TRBV19
clone size: -
D gene: -
J gene: TRBJ2-7
CDR3 DNA: TGTGCCAGTACGGGGGGACAGGAAAGCTCCTACGAGCAGTACTTC
CDR3 protein: CASTGGQESSYEQYF

V gene: TRBV6-1
clone size: -
D gene: -
J gene: TRBJ1-4
CDR3 DNA: TGTGCCAGCAGTGAAGGGACAGTATCGAATGAAAAACTGTTTTTT
CDR3 protein: CASSEGTVSNEKLFF

V gene: TRBV15
clone size: -
D gene: TRBD1
J gene: TRBJ1-4
CDR3 DNA: TGTGCCACCAGCAGAGATAGGGGACAGGATAATGAAAAACTGTTTTTT
CDR3 protein: CATSRDRGQDNEKLFF

V gene: TRBV28
clone size: once
D gene: -
J gene: TRBJ2-7
CDR3 DNA: TGTGCCAGCAGCACCAAGCCCCGGGACTTGGCGCCTTACGAGCAGTACTTC
CDR3 protein: CASSTKPRDLAPYEQYF

V gene: TRBV28
clone size: once
D gene: -
J gene: TRBJ2-1
CDR3 DNA: TGTGCCAGCAGTCCCCGGGACATTAGGAATTTAGGGCAGTTCTTC
CDR3 protein: CASSPRDIRNLGQFF

V gene: TRBV7-9
clone size: -
D gene: TRBD2
J gene: TRBJ2-1
CDR3 DNA: TGTGCCAGCACCGGAAACCTCCCGCCGGGACTAGCGGGGAGACATGAGCAGTTCTTC
CDR3 protein: CASTGNLPPGLAGRHEQFF

V gene: TRBV3-1/TRBV3-2
clone size: few
D gene: -
J gene: TRBJ1-1
CDR3 DNA: TGTGCCAGCAGCCAAGATCCTCTCCCCTGGAGAGACAGTACTGAAGCTTTCTTT
CDR3 protein: CASSQDPLPWRDSTEAFF

V gene: TRBV7-3
clone size: medium-sized
D gene: -
J gene: TRBJ2-1
CDR3 DNA: TGTGCCAGCAGCTTAACTGGAAACAATGAGCAGTTCTTC
CDR3 protein: CASSLTGNNEQFF

V gene: TRBV6-5
clone size: -
D gene: TRBD1
J gene: TRBJ2-1
CDR3 DNA: TGTGCCAGCAGTTACGGGACAGGGGACAATGAGCAGTTCTTC
CDR3 protein: CASSYGTGDNEQFF

V gene: TRBV9
clone size: medium-sized
D gene: -
J gene: TRBJ2-2
CDR3 DNA: TGTGCCAGCAGCGTAGCTGGTCTCAACACCGGGGAGCTGTTTTTT
CDR3 protein: CASSVAGLNTGELFF

V gene: TRBV7-2
clone size: -
D gene: -
J gene: TRBJ1-2
CDR3 DNA: TGTGCCAGCAGCTTAGCCTGGGCTTCCGGCTACACCTTC
CDR3 protein: CASSLAWASGYTF

V gene: TRBV14
clone size: -
D gene: -
J gene: TRBJ1-3
CDR3 DNA: TGTGCCAGCAGCCTCTCAGGGGACACCATATATTTT
CDR3 protein: CASSLSGDTIYF

V gene: TRBV7-8
clone size: -
D gene: -
J gene: TRBJ1-2
CDR3 DNA: TGTGCCAGCAGCATAACACACACCTATGGCTACACCTTC
CDR3 protein: CASSITHTYGYTF

V gene: TRBV21-1
clone size: -
D gene: -
J gene: TRBJ1-6
CDR3 DNA: TGTGCCAGCATAGGGGAAGCGATGGAGGGGAGGCGCAGGGTCTACTCCTATAATTCACCCCTCCACTTT
CDR3 protein: CASIGEAMEGRRRVYSYNSPLHF

V gene: TRBV3-1/TRBV3-2
clone size: -
D gene: TRBD2
J gene: TRBJ2-3
CDR3 DNA: TGTGCCAGCAGCCAAGGGTCCTCTACGAGCGGGAGGATGGATACGCAGTATTTT
CDR3 protein: CASSQGSSTSGRMDTQYF

V gene: TRBV4-3
clone size: -
D gene: -
J gene: TRBJ2-3
CDR3 DNA: TGCGCCAGCAGCCAAGATCGTAGTGGGCCCCCGAATTTT
CDR3 protein: CASSQDRSGPPNF

V gene: TRBV27
clone size: few
D gene: TRBD2
J gene: TRBJ2-5
CDR3 DNA: TGTGCCAGCAGAGGGCTAGCGGGATCGGAGACCCAGTACTTC
CDR3 protein: CASRGLAGSETQYF

V gene: TRBV18
clone size: few
D gene: -
J gene: TRBJ1-6
CDR3 DNA: TGTGCCAGCTCACAATCTAATTCACCCCTCCACTTT
CDR3 protein: CASSQSNSPLHF

V gene: TRBV18
clone size: few
D gene: -
J gene: TRBJ1-1
CDR3 DNA: TGTGCCAGCTCCCTGGCGGCAGCGACTGAAGCTTTCTTT
CDR3 protein: CASSLAAATEAFF

V gene: TRBV28
clone size: -
D gene: -
J gene: TRBJ2-5
CDR3 DNA: TGTGCCAGCAGCCTAGAGTTAGGGAACCAAGAGACCCAGTACTTC
CDR3 protein: CASSLELGNQETQYF

V gene: TRBV27
clone size: -
D gene: -
J gene: TRBJ2-5
CDR3 DNA: TGTGCCAGCAGTTTGTTGGGGCAAGAGACCCAGTACTTC
CDR3 protein: CASSLLGQETQYF

V gene: TRBV6-4
clone size: -
D gene: TRBD2
J gene: TRBJ2-3
CDR3 DNA: TGTGCCAGCAGTGACTGGGAGGGCTCTACGCAGTATTTT
CDR3 protein: CASSDWEGSTQYF

V gene: TRBV20-1
clone size: -
D gene: TRBD2
J gene: TRBJ2-1
CDR3 DNA: TGCAGTGCTAGTCCTCGACTAGCGGGCCTATTAAGGGGGCAGTTCTTC
CDR3 protein: CSASPRLAGLLRGQFF

V gene: TRBV19
clone size: few
D gene: TRBD2
J gene: TRBJ2-5
CDR3 DNA: TGTGCCAGTAGTATTTTACCTAGCGGGTTCGCGGAGACCCAGTACTTC
CDR3 protein: CASSILPSGFAETQYF

V gene: TRBV2
clone size: -
D gene: TRBD2
J gene: TRBJ2-3
CDR3 DNA: TGTGCCAGCAGTGGAGGGACTAGCGGGGGGGCGAAAGATACGCAGTATTTT
CDR3 protein: CASSGGTSGGAKDTQYF

V gene: TRBV10-3
clone size: -
D gene: TRBD1
J gene: TRBJ1-1
CDR3 DNA: TGTGCCATCAGTCCAGGGGGCGCGAATGAAGCTTTCTTT
CDR3 protein: CAISPGGANEAFF

V gene: TRBV20-1
clone size: -
D gene: -
J gene: TRBJ1-1
CDR3 DNA: TGCAGTGCTGGTGGGGGGTCGTTGAACACTGAAGCTTTCTTT
CDR3 protein: CSAGGGSLNTEAFF

V gene: TRBV5-4
clone size: -
D gene: -
J gene: TRBJ1-2
CDR3 DNA: TGTGCCAGCAGCTTGAACTCGGATGGCTACACCTTC
CDR3 protein: CASSLNSDGYTF

V gene: TRBV27
clone size: once
D gene: -
J gene: TRBJ1-6
CDR3 DNA: TGTGCCAGCAGTTTATGGGCAGGAGGTTCACCCCTCCACTTT
CDR3 protein: CASSLWAGGSPLHF

V gene: TRBV4-3
clone size: few
D gene: TRBD1
J gene: TRBJ2-3
CDR3 DNA: TGCGCCAGCAGTCCGGGGACAGCTCCTTCCTATACGCAGTATTTT
CDR3 protein: CASSPGTAPSYTQYF

V gene: TRBV10-3
clone size: -
D gene: -
J gene: TRBJ1-2
CDR3 DNA: TGTGCCATCAGTGAAACAGGCCTCTATGGCTACACCTTC
CDR3 protein: CAISETGLYGYTF

V gene: TRBV7-9
clone size: -
D gene: TRBD1
J gene: TRBJ1-5
CDR3 DNA: TGTGCCAGCAGCTTAGCCGGGACAGTTAATCAGCCCCAGCATTTT
CDR3 protein: CASSLAGTVNQPQHF

V gene: TRBV5-5
clone size: -
D gene: -
J gene: TRBJ1-5
CDR3 DNA: TGTGCCAGCAGTCCAGGGGAAAATCAGCCCCAGCATTTT
CDR3 protein: CASSPGENQPQHF

V gene: TRBV7-9
clone size: -
D gene: TRBD1
J gene: TRBJ2-3
CDR3 DNA: TGTGCCAGCAGCGACTGGACAGGGGGCTTTTTCACAGATACGCAGTATTTT
CDR3 protein: CASSDWTGGFFTDTQYF

V gene: TRBV5-4
clone size: few
D gene: TRBD2
J gene: TRBJ2-7
CDR3 DNA: TGTGCCAGCAGCTTGAGGGTAGCGGGAGGGAACTACGAGCAGTACTTC
CDR3 protein: CASSLRVAGGNYEQYF

V gene: TRBV7-9
clone size: once
D gene: -
J gene: TRBJ1-4
CDR3 DNA: TGTGCCAGCAGCTTAGGAGTAAAAAATGAAAAACTGTTTTTT
CDR3 protein: CASSLGVKNEKLFF